This T cell receptor (beta chain) was captured in a study of T-cell memory formation after mild COVID-19. The CDR3 has 12 amino acids. V was cut by 4 bases and J by 6 bases, with 9 bases left in between. A few counts support this clonotype. Each CDR3 protein gets one entry after TCRdb re-called the 5' RACE reads with MiXCR. The repertoire includes over 150,000 distinct CDR3 sequences, 18% of them detected once, and more than 3% sits in the top ten. The chain carries TRBV12-3 or TRBV12-4 and TRBJ1-2; TRBD1 might be the D (6 bases). The sequence came from a man between 18 and 29 years old who had mild COVID-19 (a few samples of this study predate the infection). Cell type and time point are not known. Material for sequencing was PBMCs or a T cell subset sorted from them (not recorded which). Written as DNA, the CDR3 is TGTGCCAGCAGTTACAGGGAGCATGGCTACACCTTC. Its protein product is CASSYREHGYTF.